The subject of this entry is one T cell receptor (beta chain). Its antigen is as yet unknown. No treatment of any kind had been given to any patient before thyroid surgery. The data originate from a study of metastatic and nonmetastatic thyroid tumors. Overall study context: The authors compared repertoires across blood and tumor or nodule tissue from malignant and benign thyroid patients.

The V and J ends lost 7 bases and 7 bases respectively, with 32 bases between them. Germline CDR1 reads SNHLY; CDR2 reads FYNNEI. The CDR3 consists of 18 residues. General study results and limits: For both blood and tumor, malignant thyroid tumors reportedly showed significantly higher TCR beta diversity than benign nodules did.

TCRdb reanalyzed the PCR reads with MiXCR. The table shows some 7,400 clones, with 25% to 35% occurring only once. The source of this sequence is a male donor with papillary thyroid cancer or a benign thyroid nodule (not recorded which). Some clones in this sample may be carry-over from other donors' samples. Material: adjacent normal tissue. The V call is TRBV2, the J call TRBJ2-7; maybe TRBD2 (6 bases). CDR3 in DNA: TGTGCCAGCACCCTAATGGCCGGGGGTAGCGGCGGTTCTGGGGAGCAGTACTTC. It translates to CASTLMAGGSGGSGEQYF.